Below, one T cell receptor (beta chain) is given with its context. Antigen specificity is unknown. Measured with immunoSEQ multiplex PCR; TCRdb has only the in-frame clones, and not every one. The sample has some 120,000 clones, just over 85% seen once; the top ten hold approximately 10%. These data originate in a study of T cell responses to AZD1222 COVID-19 vaccine. Across the whole study: Second-dose schedules of about 4 or about 12 weeks were combined. General study results and limits: Epitopes outside B.1.351 and B.1.1.7 mutated regions reportedly drew nearly half of spike TCRs. At baseline, just 5 or 6 AZD1222 recipients tested seropositive.

Per the germline V gene, CDR1 is KGHSH and CDR2 is LQKENI. V lost 5 bases to trimming and J lost 5 bases, with 15 bases between them. There are 15 residues in the CDR3. This TCR was recovered from an adult in good health. V and J are TRBV18 and TRBJ2-2, with D possibly matching TRBD2 (6 bases). The sequenced sample was peripheral blood, obtained on day 0 of AZD1222 vaccination. As DNA, the CDR3 is TGTGCCAGCTCAACCAGGGAAGGGAGGACCGGGGAGCTGTTTTTT. Translation: CASSTREGRTGELFF. Full variable domain (missing parts from reference TRBV18 and TRBJ2-2): NAGVMQNPRHLVRRRGQEARLRCSPMKGHSHVYWYRQLPEEGLKFMVYLQKENIIDESGMPKERFSAEFPKEGPSILRIQQVVRGDSAAYFCASSTREGRTGELFFGEGSRLTVL.